These 5 T cell receptor beta chains came from one sample sequenced in a study of T cells in Graves' hyperthyroidism and ophthalmopathy. Amplification of TCR beta CDR3 regions was performed using RNA transcripts as template. An initial round of RT-PCR targeting the TCR CDR3 relied on the HTBI primer set. TCRdb analysed the multiplex PCR reads with MiXCR anew, one entry per CDR3 protein. The sample lists around 520,000 distinct CDR3 sequences; around an eighth were seen once. The sequenced sample was blood. These receptors originate from a woman aged 18-30 years with Graves' hyperthyroidism.

J is TRBJ2-1 and V is TRBV27; no reliable D call. This CDR3 has 13 amino acids. V lost 3 bases and J lost 9, with 12 bases in between. Per germline, CDR1 MNHEY and CDR2 SMNVEV (reference sequence). The CDR3 sequence is CASSLPPMIEQFF. CDR3 nucleotides: TGTGCCAGCAGTTTGCCTCCTATGATTGAGCAGTTCTTC.

V and J are TRBV4-3 and TRBJ2-6, with 12 bases fitting TRBD2. The V segment lost 3 bases and the J segment 4 bases; nucleotides outside the gene matches: 13. CDR1 and CDR2 (germline): LGHNA, YSLEER. This CDR3 is built from 20 residues. In DNA form, the CDR3 reads TGCGCCAGCAGCCACCCACCCCGGACTAGCGGGGACCTGGGGGCCAACGTCCTGACTTTC. It encodes CASSHPPRTSGDLGANVLTF.

The J gene is TRBJ2-3, the V gene TRBV9; 10 bases map to TRBD2. Germline V gene sequence: CDR1 SGDLS, CDR2 YYNGEE. The CDR3 has 17 residues. Trimming at V came to 4 bases and at J to 2 bases, leaving 10 bases not matched to a gene. CDR3 in amino acids: CASSPLGTSATTDTQYF. CDR3 DNA: TGTGCCAGCAGCCCCCTGGGGACTAGCGCTACCACAGATACGCAGTATTTT. Full variable domain (missing parts from reference TRBV9 and TRBJ2-3): DSGVTQTPKHLITATGQRVTLRCSPRSGDLSVYWYQQSLDQGLQFLIQYYNGEERAKGNILERFSAQQFPDLHSELNLSSLELGDSALYFCASSPLGTSATTDTQYFGPGTRLTVL.

This clonotype has a count of ten or more. The chain employs TRBV2 and TRBJ2-4; tentatively, D is TRBD1 (5 bases). The CDR3 totals 14 residues. The V gene's germline CDR1 is SNHLY and CDR2 FYNNEI. Trimming stripped 2 bases from V and 5 bases from J, with 10 bases between. The CDR3 here is CASSELDRENIQYF. The CDR3 nucleotides are TGTGCCAGCAGTGAATTAGACAGAGAAAACATTCAGTACTTC.

This clonotype was counted many times. The chain links TRBV20-1 to TRBJ2-5, with TRBD2 matching 8 bases. Per germline, CDR1 DFQATT and CDR2 SNEGSKA (reference sequence). Germline trimming cut 1 base from V and 1 base from J; bases unmatched to any gene: 2. The CDR3 is 14 residues long. Here the CDR3 reads CSARAGGSQETQYF. As DNA, the CDR3 is TGCAGTGCTAGAGCGGGAGGGTCCCAAGAGACCCAGTACTTC.